This T cell receptor beta chain was found in a study of T cell responses to AZD1222 COVID-19 vaccine. Study results and limitations: After the peak T cell response, and only then, were repertoires sampled.

With 7 bases clipped from V and 5 bases from J, the junction kept 13 bases outside the gene matches. Germline values: CDR1 SGHKS, CDR2 YYEKEE (reference sequence). The CDR3 runs 16 residues. Sequencing was performed with immunoSEQ multiplex PCR; in TCRdb, only in-frame clones are kept and a portion is missing. The table shows about 69,000 clones, with approximately 82% occurring only once. This clone showed up many times. What it binds is unknown. Sequencing used peripheral blood, obtained 28 days after the second AZD1222 dose. The receptor was isolated from an adult who received the AZD1222 COVID-19 vaccine. V gene TRBV5-5 combines with J gene TRBJ2-2, with 8 bases that match TRBD2. This chain's CDR3 is CASFKGGLGLTGELFF. In DNA form, the CDR3 reads TGTGCCAGCTTTAAGGGGGGACTAGGTCTAACCGGGGAGCTGTTTTTT. The whole variable domain, filled in from reference TRBV5-5 and TRBJ2-2, reads DAGVTQSPTHLIKTRGQQVTLRCSPISGHKSVSWYQQVLGQGPQFIFQYYEKEERGRGNFPDRFSARQFPNYSSELNVNALLLGDSALYLCASFKGGLGLTGELFFGEGSRLTVL.